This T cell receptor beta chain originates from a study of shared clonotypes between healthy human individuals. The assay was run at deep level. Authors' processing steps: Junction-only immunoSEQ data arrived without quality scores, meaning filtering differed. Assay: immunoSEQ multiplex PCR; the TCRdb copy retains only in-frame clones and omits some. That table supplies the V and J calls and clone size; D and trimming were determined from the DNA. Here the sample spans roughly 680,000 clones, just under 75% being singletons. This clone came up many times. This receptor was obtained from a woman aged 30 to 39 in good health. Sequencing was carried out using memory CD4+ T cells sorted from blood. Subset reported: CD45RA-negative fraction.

CDR3 protein: CATSRDVGSGTEAFF. CDR3 bases: TGTGCCACCAGCAGAGATGTCGGATCGGGTACTGAAGCTTTCTTT. The rearrangement links TRBV15 to TRBJ1-1; D is unresolved. Germline V gives CDR1 LNHNV, CDR2 YYDKDF (reference sequence). Trimming left V 0 bases short and J 5 bases short, with 13 bases between. The CDR3 totals 15 residues.